This is a list of T cell receptor beta chains from one sample in a study of blood T cell repertoires in COVID-19. Data came from immunoSEQ multiplex PCR; TCRdb stores just in-frame clones and leaves some out. This sample carries some 200,000 clones, 85% of them seen once, and the ten largest clones take around 0.93%. Sequencing was done on a sample of peripheral blood. The source of these receptors is a man between 60 and 75 years old with COVID-19, enrolled during active disease. The CDR3 runs from the conserved cysteine through the conserved F or W. Fields, in order: J gene, D gene, V gene, CDR3 length, CDR3 protein. A D gene is named only where the DNA matches it firmly.

J: TRBJ2-3
D: TRBD2
V: TRBV9
length: 16
CDR3: CASSVDSGRSTDTQYF

J: TRBJ1-5
D: -
V: TRBV3-1/TRBV3-2
length: 14
CDR3: CASSQDTLNQPQHF

J: TRBJ1-1
D: -
V: TRBV11-2
length: 12
CDR3: CASSFRNTEAFF

J: TRBJ1-3
D: -
V: TRBV7-9
length: 15
CDR3: CASSLDFSSGNTIYF

J: TRBJ1-1
D: -
V: TRBV19
length: 15
CDR3: CASSEYQVTTTEAFF

J: TRBJ2-3
D: -
V: TRBV7-3
length: 14
CDR3: CASSDSGFTDTQYF

J: TRBJ1-5
D: TRBD1
V: TRBV3-1/TRBV3-2
length: 15
CDR3: CASSHGTGLNQPQHF

J: TRBJ2-1
D: -
V: TRBV30
length: 13
CDR3: CAWSAPGVNEQFF

J: TRBJ2-2
D: -
V: TRBV5-1
length: 13
CDR3: CASSPGNTGELFF

J: TRBJ1-1
D: -
V: TRBV28
length: 14
CDR3: CASSPGPRGTEAFF

J: TRBJ2-7
D: -
V: TRBV19
length: 13
CDR3: CASSTDSLYEQYF

J: TRBJ2-3
D: TRBD1
V: TRBV7-2
length: 15
CDR3: CASSLTGGSTDTQYF

J: TRBJ2-3
D: -
V: TRBV2
length: 14
CDR3: CASSRTASTDTQYF

J: TRBJ1-2
D: TRBD1
V: TRBV6-5
length: 13
CDR3: CASSSWTGDGYTF

J: TRBJ2-7
D: -
V: TRBV10-3
length: 16
CDR3: CAISGVTGLVSYEQYF

J: TRBJ2-7
D: TRBD2
V: TRBV6-2/TRBV6-3
length: 15
CDR3: CASSRGLAGGLEQYF

J: TRBJ1-2
D: TRBD1
V: TRBV7-8
length: 17
CDR3: CASSLAEHRGPGYGYTF

J: TRBJ2-2
D: -
V: TRBV29-1
length: 11
CDR3: CSVGETGELFF

J: TRBJ1-1
D: -
V: TRBV5-5
length: 14
CDR3: CASSFGNRDTEAFF

J: TRBJ1-1
D: TRBD1
V: TRBV18
length: 17
CDR3: CASSQTGGAGRDTEAFF

J: TRBJ2-7
D: TRBD2
V: TRBV27
length: 15
CDR3: CASSLRLAGVHEQYF

J: TRBJ1-2
D: TRBD1
V: TRBV4-2
length: 15
CDR3: CASSPPGQNNYGYTF

J: TRBJ2-3
D: -
V: TRBV11-2
length: 15
CDR3: CASSRAFTSTDTQYF

J: TRBJ1-2
D: TRBD1
V: TRBV30
length: 12
CDR3: CACQGAFHGYTF

J: TRBJ1-5
D: TRBD1
V: TRBV28
length: 13
CDR3: CATRDSPNQPQHF

J: TRBJ1-4
D: -
V: TRBV6-5
length: 14
CDR3: CASSYSKTHEKLFF

J: TRBJ1-4
D: TRBD1
V: TRBV19
length: 15
CDR3: CASSIRQGQSEKLFF

J: TRBJ2-1
D: -
V: TRBV4-2
length: 16
CDR3: CASSPLNGRSYNEQFF

J: TRBJ2-5
D: -
V: TRBV9
length: 14
CDR3: CASSVDGAGETQYF

J: TRBJ2-5
D: TRBD2
V: TRBV6-2/TRBV6-3
length: 16
CDR3: CASSWTMASGQETQYF

J: TRBJ2-3
D: TRBD2
V: TRBV5-1
length: 16
CDR3: CASSLSSGRSLNTQYF

J: TRBJ1-2
D: TRBD1
V: TRBV7-2
length: 13
CDR3: CASSLFDRDGYTF

J: TRBJ1-5
D: TRBD1
V: TRBV27
length: 16
CDR3: CASSKTGVLYNQPQHF

J: TRBJ1-2
D: TRBD1
V: TRBV7-2
length: 15
CDR3: CASSLDSQGARGYTF

J: TRBJ2-1
D: -
V: TRBV18
length: 15
CDR3: CASSPGQGSYNEQFF

J: TRBJ1-6
D: TRBD1
V: TRBV9
length: 15
CDR3: CASSVSTGNNSPLHF

J: TRBJ2-1
D: TRBD2
V: TRBV5-1
length: 16
CDR3: CASSLQPSGIYNEQFF

J: TRBJ2-2
D: -
V: TRBV7-9
length: 13
CDR3: CASSPGGPGELFF

J: TRBJ2-7
D: -
V: TRBV19
length: 14
CDR3: CASSIGQASYEQYF

J: TRBJ1-4
D: TRBD1
V: TRBV2
length: 15
CDR3: CASSVRDRGNEKLFF

J: TRBJ2-7
D: TRBD1
V: TRBV6-6
length: 12
CDR3: CASGQGVYEQYF

J: TRBJ2-1
D: TRBD1
V: TRBV3-1/TRBV3-2
length: 13
CDR3: CASSQGTGNSVFF

J: TRBJ1-2
D: -
V: TRBV29-1
length: 11
CDR3: CSVDSQDGYTF

J: TRBJ2-7
D: -
V: TRBV7-9
length: 14
CDR3: CASSIRQAGGEQYF

J: TRBJ1-2
D: -
V: TRBV29-1
length: 13
CDR3: CSVERGSGYGYTF

J: TRBJ2-2
D: -
V: TRBV28
length: 15
CDR3: CASSLHSMNTGELFF

J: TRBJ2-5
D: TRBD2
V: TRBV5-4
length: 17
CDR3: CASSVRLAGGPGETQYF

J: TRBJ1-3
D: -
V: TRBV27
length: 14
CDR3: CASRRDSVGNTIYF

J: TRBJ1-3
D: -
V: TRBV5-1
length: 14
CDR3: CASSAESSGNTIYF

J: TRBJ1-1
D: TRBD1
V: TRBV7-6
length: 20
CDR3: CASSLSPVGTGGLKDTEAFF

J: TRBJ2-1
D: TRBD2
V: TRBV11-2
length: 15
CDR3: CASSPFSGSGNEQFF

J: TRBJ1-2
D: TRBD1
V: TRBV30
length: 13
CDR3: CAWSAGQGGGYTF

J: TRBJ1-3
D: -
V: TRBV6-5
length: 16
CDR3: CASSSRQPRSGNTIYF

J: TRBJ1-1
D: -
V: TRBV7-6
length: 15
CDR3: CASSLAGGAQTEAFF

J: TRBJ2-2
D: TRBD1
V: TRBV5-8
length: 15
CDR3: CASSVGQGDTGELFF

J: TRBJ1-1
D: -
V: TRBV4-3
length: 14
CDR3: CASSQVAGGTEAFF

J: TRBJ2-5
D: TRBD2
V: TRBV27
length: 14
CDR3: CASSRLAQEETQYF